These 16 T cell receptor beta chains share one sample of origin, sequenced in a study of T-cell memory formation after mild COVID-19. TCRdb recomputed calls from the 5' RACE reads with MiXCR, one row per CDR3 protein. Among 50,000 or so distinct CDR3 sequences listed, roughly 9% were seen once. Material for sequencing was PBMCs or a T cell subset sorted from them (not recorded which). The receptors were sampled from an adult woman who had mild COVID-19 (a few samples of this study predate the infection). Cell type and time point are not known.

To note about this clonotype: One end of the junction varies from germline; a read error may be responsible. The chain uses TRBV7-9 and TRBJ1-1, with D tentatively TRBD1 (5 bases). The CDR3 consists of 17 residues. The V gene's germline CDR1 is SEHNR and CDR2 FQNEAQ (reference sequence). The CDR3 DNA reads TGTGCCAGCAGCCCATTTAAGGGGCCGGATATTAACACTGAAGATTTCTTT. Protein: CASSPFKGPDINTEDFF.

CDR3 loop: CASSMDRASTDTQYF. CDR3 DNA sequence: TGTGCCAGTAGTATGGACAGGGCGAGCACAGATACGCAGTATTTT. This chain links TRBV19 with TRBJ2-3; TRBD1 matches 8 bases. After removal of 3 bases from V and 0 bases from J, the junction contained 2 bases not matched to a gene. From germline, CDR1 is LNHDA and CDR2 SQIVND (reference sequence). This CDR3 contains 15 residues.

This clonotype was seen ten or more times. The genes are TRBV7-9 and TRBJ1-2; D might be TRBD1 (6 bases). Germline loops: CDR1 SEHNR, CDR2 FQNEAQ (reference sequence). The CDR3 length is 14 residues. Deletions cut 1 base from V and 7 bases from J, with 13 bases between. The CDR3 loop reads CASSLVSGDGGYTF. CDR3 nucleotide sequence: TGTGCCAGCAGCTTAGTATCAGGGGACGGTGGCTACACCTTC.

A few counts support this clonotype. V is TRBV5-1 and J is TRBJ1-2; D is undetermined. V lost 3 bases, J lost 5 bases, and 17 bases lay in between. Germline-derived CDR1 and CDR2 are SGHRS and YFSETQ. The CDR3 covers 15 residues. CDR3 nucleotide sequence: TGCGCCAGCAGCTCACCATGGGGAGGGCCGTATGGCTACACCTTC. It yields the protein CASSSPWGGPYGYTF.

This clonotype was seen ten or more times. The genes are TRBV6-2 or TRBV6-3 and TRBJ2-7; 7 nucleotides line up with TRBD2. J gave up 2 bases and V 4 bases, and 8 bases lay outside the gene matches. Looked up from germline, CDR1 is MNHEY and CDR2 is SVGEGT. The CDR3 has 15 amino acids. The CDR3 is CASSLRGRAPYEQYF. CDR3 nucleotide sequence: TGTGCCAGCAGTTTACGAGGGAGGGCCCCCTACGAGCAGTACTTC.

The chain recombines TRBV13 with TRBJ1-1; unclear D gene. V lost 0 bases to trimming and J lost 3 bases, with 14 bases between them. This CDR3 contains 16 residues. Germline loops: CDR1 PRHDT, CDR2 FYEKMQ (reference sequence). The CDR3 nucleotides read TGTGCCAGCAGCTTAGGCCTAGTCAGTGTCCACACTGAAGCTTTCTTT. This codes for CASSLGLVSVHTEAFF.

In this sample, this clonotype turned up a few times. V and J are TRBV11-2 and TRBJ2-1; D gene unclear. The CDR3 loop spans 13 amino acids. Trimming pared 1 base from V and 8 bases from J, leaving 9 bases between. Germline V gives CDR1 SGHAT, CDR2 FQNNGV. CDR3 nucleotides: TGTGCCAGCAGCTTAGTACTCGCGGATGAGCAGTTCTTC. Translation: CASSLVLADEQFF.

This clonotype was recorded many times. The chain uses TRBV29-1 and TRBJ2-2, with D perhaps matching TRBD2 (7 bases). Trimming took 6 bases from V and 6 from J, leaving 17 bases between them. From germline, CDR1 is SQVTM and CDR2 ANQGSEA. The CDR3 is 14 amino acids. As DNA, the CDR3 is TGCAGCGTATCGCCCGGGGGGCCGGCCGGGGAGCTGTTTTTT. Encoded protein: CSVSPGGPAGELFF.

This clonotype has only a few counts. Its ends do not fully match the called genes, so a read error is possible. CDR3: CASSKGGLGTYNEQFF. CDR3 DNA sequence: TGTGCCAGCAGTAAGGGGGGACTAGGGACCTACAATGAGCAGTTCTTC. This rearrangement joins TRBV19 to TRBJ2-1, with TRBD2 identical over 8 bases. The CDR3 totals 16 residues. The germline V gene encodes CDR1 LNHDA and CDR2 SQIVND (reference sequence). The full variable domain, rest sourced from reference TRBV19 and TRBJ2-1, is DGGITQSPKYLFRKEGQNVTLSCEQNLNHDAMYWYRQDPGQGLRLIYYSQIVNDFQKGDIAEGYSVSREKKESFPLTVTSAQKNPTAFYLCASSKGGLGTYNEQFFGPGTRLTVL.

This clonotype occurred a few times. This sequence joins TRBV7-2 and TRBJ2-5, with unresolved D. The germline V gene encodes CDR1 SGHTA and CDR2 FQGNSA. There are 10 residues in the CDR3. The V end lost 5 bases, the J end lost 10 bases, and 8 bases lay between the germline ends. CDR3 bases: TGTGCCAGCAGCGATGGTATCCAGTACTTC. It specifies CASSDGIQYF. The variable domain in full, with the rest retrieved from reference TRBV7-2 and TRBJ2-5, is GAGVSQSPSNKVTEKGKDVELRCDPISGHTALYWYRQSLGQGLEFLIYFQGNSAPDKSGLPSDRFSAERTGGSVSTLTIQRTQQEDSAVYLCASSDGIQYFGPGTRLLVL.

Only a few counts were recorded for this clonotype. The chain is built from TRBV21-1 and TRBJ2-2; the table gives TRBD2 as D, unverified against the DNA. TRBV21-1 is listed as a pseudogene. CDR3 length equals 18 residues. CDR3 in DNA: TGTGCCAGCAGCAATGTGTTGACTAGCGGGGTGAACACCGGGGAGCTGTTTTTT. It specifies CASSNVLTSGVNTGELFF.

This clonotype was picked up a small number of times. The chain employs TRBV20-1 and TRBJ2-7, with D possibly TRBD1 on 6 matching bases. The CDR3 loop spans 15 amino acids. V lost 6 bases to trimming and J lost 0 bases, with 18 bases between them. Germline V gene lookup returns CDR1 DFQATT and CDR2 SNEGSKA (reference sequence). CDR3 sequence: CSAPTGHRSSYEQYF. In DNA form, the CDR3 reads TGCAGTGCACCGACAGGTCACCGTAGCTCCTACGAGCAGTACTTC.

The chain uses TRBV11-3 and TRBJ2-3, with D perhaps matching TRBD1 (6 bases). Germline V lookup: CDR1 SGHNT, CDR2 YENEEA. Between the trimmed V and J ends, which lost 2 bases and 4 bases, there was a span of 13 bases. The CDR3 runs to 15 residues. The CDR3, as DNA: TGTGCCAGCAGCTTAATAACAGGGAACGCAGATACGCAGTATTTT. Translating gives CASSLITGNADTQYF.

This chain links TRBV5-1 with TRBJ1-1; maybe TRBD1 (5 bases). V was trimmed by 4 bases and J by 0 bases, leaving 10 bases between them. This CDR3 has 14 amino acids. Germline V lookup: CDR1 SGHRS, CDR2 YFSETQ. The CDR3 nucleotides read TGCGCCAGCAGCCAACAGGTGGTGAACACTGAAGCTTTCTTT. Translation gives CASSQQVVNTEAFF.

As DNA, the CDR3 is TGTGCCAGCAGCTCACTTTTCCACACGCAGTATTTT. Amino acids: CASSSLFHTQYF. The chain is built from TRBV7-2 and TRBJ2-3; D gene uncertain. CDR3 length: 12 residues. CDR1 is SGHTA and CDR2 is FQGNSA in the germline V gene. V was trimmed by 4 bases and J by 9 bases, leaving 11 bases between them.

In this sample, this clonotype turned up many times. In DNA form, the CDR3 reads TGTGCCAGCTCACCACCGGGGATCGAGACCCAGTACTTC. Amino acids: CASSPPGIETQYF. The V gene is TRBV18, the J gene TRBJ2-5; no firm D call. Trimming took 0 bases from V and 5 from J, leaving 7 bases between them. Germline V gene lookup returns CDR1 KGHSH and CDR2 LQKENI. CDR3 length equals 13 residues.